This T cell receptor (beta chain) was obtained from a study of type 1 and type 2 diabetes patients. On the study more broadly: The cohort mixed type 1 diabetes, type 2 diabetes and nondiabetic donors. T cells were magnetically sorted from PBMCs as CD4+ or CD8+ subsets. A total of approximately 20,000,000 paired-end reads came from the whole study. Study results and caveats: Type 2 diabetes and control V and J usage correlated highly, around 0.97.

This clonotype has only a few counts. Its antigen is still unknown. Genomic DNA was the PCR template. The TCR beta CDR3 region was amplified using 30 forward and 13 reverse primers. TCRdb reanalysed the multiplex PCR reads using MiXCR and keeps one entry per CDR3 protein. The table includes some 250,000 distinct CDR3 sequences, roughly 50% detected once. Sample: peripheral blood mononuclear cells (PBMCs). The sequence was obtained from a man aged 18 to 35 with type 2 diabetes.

The CDR3 region is CAVKPSGSVYEQYF. The CDR3 DNA follows: TGTGCCGTTAAACCGAGCGGTTCGGTCTACGAGCAGTACTTC. The chain uses TRBV6-2 or TRBV6-3 and TRBJ2-7; weak D call: TRBD2 (5 bases). Trimming left V 11 bases short and J 3 bases short, with 20 bases between. Germline CDR1 and CDR2: MNHEY and SVGEGT. This CDR3 region has 14 residues.